This entry describes one T cell receptor beta chain. The antigen remains undetermined. The length of the CDR3 is 15 residues. V was clipped by 1 base and J by 1 base, with 11 bases between them. Germline V lookup: CDR1 SGHKS, CDR2 YYEKEE (reference sequence). This sample is part of a study of cytomegalovirus exposure and HLA in healthy donors. Study-wide results and caveats: Overall, about 160 TCR beta chains were annotated as cytomegalovirus-associated.

PCR was performed using 60 Vbeta and 13 Jbeta primers. Under the authors' procedure: A follow-up analysis tallied 60 million to 85 million unique TCR beta chains, roughly 10 million shared. Data came from immunoSEQ multiplex PCR; TCRdb stores just in-frame clones and leaves some out. The V and J calls and the clone size are those of that table, but D and trimming were determined from the DNA. The table shows over 100,000 clones, with 77% occurring only once. The rearrangement uses TRBV5-5 and TRBJ1-1, with D hard to call. The TCR comes from a man aged 40-49 years in good health and CMV-seropositive. The sequencing sample was made of PBMCs. CDR3 in DNA: TGTGCCAGCAGCTTGAATGTCCGGGGGAACACTGAAGCTTTCTTT. Translated: CASSLNVRGNTEAFF. Full variable domain (missing parts from reference TRBV5-5 and TRBJ1-1): DAGVTQSPTHLIKTRGQQVTLRCSPISGHKSVSWYQQVLGQGPQFIFQYYEKEERGRGNFPDRFSARQFPNYSSELNVNALLLGDSALYLCASSLNVRGNTEAFFGQGTRLTVV.